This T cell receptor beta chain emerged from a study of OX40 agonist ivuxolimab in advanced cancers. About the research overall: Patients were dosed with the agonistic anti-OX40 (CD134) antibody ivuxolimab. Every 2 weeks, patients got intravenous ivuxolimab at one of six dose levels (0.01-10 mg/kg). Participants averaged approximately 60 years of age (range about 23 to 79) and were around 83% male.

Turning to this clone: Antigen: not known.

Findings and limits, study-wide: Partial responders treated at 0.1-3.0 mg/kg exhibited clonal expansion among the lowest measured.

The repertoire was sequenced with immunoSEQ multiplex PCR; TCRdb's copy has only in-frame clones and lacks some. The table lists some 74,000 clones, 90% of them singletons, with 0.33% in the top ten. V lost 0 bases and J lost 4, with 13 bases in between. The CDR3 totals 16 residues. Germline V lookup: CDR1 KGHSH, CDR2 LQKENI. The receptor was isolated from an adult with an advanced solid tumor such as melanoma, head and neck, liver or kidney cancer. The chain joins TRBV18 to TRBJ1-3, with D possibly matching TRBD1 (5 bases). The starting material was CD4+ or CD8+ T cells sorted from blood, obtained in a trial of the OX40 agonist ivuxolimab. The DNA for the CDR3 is TGTGCCAGCTCACCACCAGGGGTCGCCTCCGGAAACACCATATATTTT. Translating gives CASSPPGVASGNTIYF.